This T cell receptor (beta chain) was obtained from a study of siplizumab effects on memory and regulatory T cells. Trimming took off 2 bases at V and 3 bases at J, with 7 bases between the two ends. The CDR3 has 13 residues. CDR1 MGHDK and CDR2 SYGVNS come from the germline V gene. TCRdb's copy holds only in-frame clones and misses some; the assay was immunoSEQ multiplex PCR. This table holds 70,000 or so clones, approximately 89% found once. The chain employs TRBV25-1 and TRBJ1-2, with D maybe TRBD1 (5 bases). The sequencing sample was made of Tregs sorted from blood. The source is a human donor in good health. The CDR3 loop reads CASSEGGDYGYTF. CDR3 coding DNA: TGTGCCAGCAGTGAAGGGGGGGACTATGGCTACACCTTC.